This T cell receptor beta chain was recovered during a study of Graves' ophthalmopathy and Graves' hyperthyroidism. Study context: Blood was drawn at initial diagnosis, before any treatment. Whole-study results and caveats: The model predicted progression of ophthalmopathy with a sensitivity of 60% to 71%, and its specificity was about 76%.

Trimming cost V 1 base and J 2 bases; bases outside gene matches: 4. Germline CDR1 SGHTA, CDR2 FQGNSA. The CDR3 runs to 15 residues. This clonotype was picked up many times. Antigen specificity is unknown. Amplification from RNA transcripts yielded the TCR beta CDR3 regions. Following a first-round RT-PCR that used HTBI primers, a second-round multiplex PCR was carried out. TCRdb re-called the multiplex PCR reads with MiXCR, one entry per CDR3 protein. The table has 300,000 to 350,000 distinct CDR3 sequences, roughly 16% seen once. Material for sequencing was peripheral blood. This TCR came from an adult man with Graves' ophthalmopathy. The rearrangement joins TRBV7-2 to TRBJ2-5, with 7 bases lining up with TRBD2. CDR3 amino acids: CASSLGGTIQETQYF. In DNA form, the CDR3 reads TGTGCCAGCAGCTTAGGAGGGACTATTCAAGAGACCCAGTACTTC.